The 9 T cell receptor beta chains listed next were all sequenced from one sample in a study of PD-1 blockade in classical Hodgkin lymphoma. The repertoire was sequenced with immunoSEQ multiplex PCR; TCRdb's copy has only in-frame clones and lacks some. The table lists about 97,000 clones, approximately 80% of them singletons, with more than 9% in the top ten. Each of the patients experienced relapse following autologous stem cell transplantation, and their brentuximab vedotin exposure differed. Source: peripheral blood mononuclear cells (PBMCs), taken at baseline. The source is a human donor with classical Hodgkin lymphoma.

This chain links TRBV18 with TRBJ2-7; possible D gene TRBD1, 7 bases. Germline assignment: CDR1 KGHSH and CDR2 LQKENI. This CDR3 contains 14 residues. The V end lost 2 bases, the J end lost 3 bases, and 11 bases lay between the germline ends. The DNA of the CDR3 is TGTGCCAGCTCACCAGCCCAGGGGGGCTACGAGCAGTACTTC. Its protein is CASSPAQGGYEQYF.

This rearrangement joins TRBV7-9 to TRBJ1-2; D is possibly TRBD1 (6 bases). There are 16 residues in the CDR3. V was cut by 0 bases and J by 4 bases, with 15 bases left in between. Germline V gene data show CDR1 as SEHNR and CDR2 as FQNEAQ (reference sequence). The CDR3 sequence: CASSLAPQGLAYGYTF. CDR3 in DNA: TGTGCCAGCAGCTTAGCCCCACAGGGATTGGCCTATGGCTACACCTTC.

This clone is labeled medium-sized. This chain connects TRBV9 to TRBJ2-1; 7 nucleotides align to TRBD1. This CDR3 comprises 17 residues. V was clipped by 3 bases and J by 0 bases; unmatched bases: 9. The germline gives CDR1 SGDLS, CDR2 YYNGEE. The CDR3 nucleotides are TGTGCCAGCAGCGCAGAGGGGGCCGGAGGCTCCTACAATGAGCAGTTCTTC. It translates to CASSAEGAGGSYNEQFF.

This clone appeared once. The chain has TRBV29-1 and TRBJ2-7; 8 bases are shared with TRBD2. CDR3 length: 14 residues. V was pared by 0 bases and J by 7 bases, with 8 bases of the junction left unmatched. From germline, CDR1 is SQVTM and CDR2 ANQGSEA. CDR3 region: CSVEDPTGGLEQYF. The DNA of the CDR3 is TGCAGCGTTGAAGATCCCACGGGAGGGCTAGAGCAGTACTTC.

The CDR3, as DNA: TGTGCCAGCAGGATTACAGGGGGGAACACTGAAGCTTTCTTT. It is translated as CASRITGGNTEAFF. The gene calls are TRBV6-5 and TRBJ1-1; TRBD1 agrees at 8 bases. This CDR3 contains 14 residues. J lost 1 base, V lost 6 bases, and 4 bases had no gene match. Per the germline V gene, CDR1 is MNHEY and CDR2 is SVGAGI.

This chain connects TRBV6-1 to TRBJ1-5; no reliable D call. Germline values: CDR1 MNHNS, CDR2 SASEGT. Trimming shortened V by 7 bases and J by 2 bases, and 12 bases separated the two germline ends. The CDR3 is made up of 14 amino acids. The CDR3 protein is CASIAFLGNQPQHF. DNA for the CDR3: TGTGCCAGCATCGCCTTCCTGGGCAATCAGCCCCAGCATTTT.

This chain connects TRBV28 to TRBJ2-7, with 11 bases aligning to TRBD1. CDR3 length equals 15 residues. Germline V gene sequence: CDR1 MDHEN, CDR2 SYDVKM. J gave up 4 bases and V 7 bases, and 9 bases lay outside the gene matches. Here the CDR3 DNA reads TGTGCCAGCACCCCTGGGGGACAGGGGGGTTACGAGCAGTACTTC. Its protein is CASTPGGQGGYEQYF.

In DNA, the CDR3 is TGCAGTGCTCGTCGGGGAGCTGAAGCTTTCTTT. As protein: CSARRGAEAFF. The gene calls are TRBV20-1 and TRBJ1-1; D remains unclear. The CDR3 covers 11 residues. Trimming stripped 5 bases from V and 6 bases from J, with 10 bases between. The V gene's germline CDR1 is DFQATT and CDR2 SNEGSKA (reference sequence).

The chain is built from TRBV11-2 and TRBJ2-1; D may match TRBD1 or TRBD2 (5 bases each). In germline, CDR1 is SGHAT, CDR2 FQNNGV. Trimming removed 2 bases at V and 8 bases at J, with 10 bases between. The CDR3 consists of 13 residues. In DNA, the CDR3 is TGTGCCAGCAGCTTAAGGGACGGGGATGAGCAGTTCTTC. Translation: CASSLRDGDEQFF.